This T cell receptor (beta chain) stems from a study of CD8 T cells in Susac syndrome. When the RNA was reverse transcribed, random hexamers were used with an input of roughly 0.45 to 1 ug. TCR beta CDR3 was amplified by immunoSEQ multiplex PCR. This amplification extended across 54 Vbeta and 13 Jbeta segments. Each CDR3 protein is one row after TCRdb ran MiXCR on the immunoSEQ multiplex PCR reads. Of some 210,000 distinct CDR3 sequences in the sample, approximately 94% were seen once. Study-wide findings and caveats: There was no clonal expansion in the CD4+ T cell repertoires of Susac syndrome. The study conceded that its TCR sequencing and HLA analysis involved relatively few individuals.

Regarding this clonotype: Its specificity is not known.

The source of this sequence is a human donor with Susac syndrome. Sequencing used CD4+ T cells from PBMCs.

The CDR3 protein is CSARGTGSGYTF. The DNA for the CDR3 is TGCAGCGCCCGGGGGACAGGGTCTGGCTACACCTTC. The chain carries TRBV29-1 and TRBJ1-2; 9 nucleotides line up with TRBD1. Unmatched junction bases numbered 7, after V lost 7 bases and J lost 7 bases. Germline V gene lookup returns CDR1 SQVTM and CDR2 ANQGSEA. The CDR3 has 12 amino acids.